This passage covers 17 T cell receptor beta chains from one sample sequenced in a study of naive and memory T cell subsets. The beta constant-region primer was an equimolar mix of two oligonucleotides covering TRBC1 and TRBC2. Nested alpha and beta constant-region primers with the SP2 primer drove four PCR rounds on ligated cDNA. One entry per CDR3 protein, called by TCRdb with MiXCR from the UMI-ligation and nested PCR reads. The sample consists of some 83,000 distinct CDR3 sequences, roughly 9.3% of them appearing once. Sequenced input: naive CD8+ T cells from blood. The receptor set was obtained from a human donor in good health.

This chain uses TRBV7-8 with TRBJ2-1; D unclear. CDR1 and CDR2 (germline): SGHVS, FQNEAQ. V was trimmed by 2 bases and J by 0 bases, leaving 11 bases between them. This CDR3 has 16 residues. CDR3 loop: CASSLNLPGSYNEQFF. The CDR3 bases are TGTGCCAGCAGCTTAAACCTTCCGGGCTCCTACAATGAGCAGTTCTTC.

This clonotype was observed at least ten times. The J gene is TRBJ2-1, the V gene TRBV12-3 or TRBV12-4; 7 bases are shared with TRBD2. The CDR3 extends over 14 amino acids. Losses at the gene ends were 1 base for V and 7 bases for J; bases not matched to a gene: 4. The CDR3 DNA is TGTGCCAGCAGTTTAGTGACTAGCTGGAATGAGCAGTTCTTC. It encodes CASSLVTSWNEQFF.

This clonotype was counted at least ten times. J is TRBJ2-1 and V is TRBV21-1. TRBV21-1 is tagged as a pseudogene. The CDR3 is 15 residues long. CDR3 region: CASSIGLGPYNEQFF. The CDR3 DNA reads TGTGCCAGCAGCATCGGGTTAGGACCCTACAATGAGCAGTTCTTC.

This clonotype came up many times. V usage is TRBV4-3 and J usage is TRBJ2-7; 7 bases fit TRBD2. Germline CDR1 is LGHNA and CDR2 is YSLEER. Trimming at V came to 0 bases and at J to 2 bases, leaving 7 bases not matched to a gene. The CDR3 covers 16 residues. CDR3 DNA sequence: TGCGCCAGCAGCCAAGATGGTCCCAGCGGGACCTACGAGCAGTACTTC. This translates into CASSQDGPSGTYEQYF.

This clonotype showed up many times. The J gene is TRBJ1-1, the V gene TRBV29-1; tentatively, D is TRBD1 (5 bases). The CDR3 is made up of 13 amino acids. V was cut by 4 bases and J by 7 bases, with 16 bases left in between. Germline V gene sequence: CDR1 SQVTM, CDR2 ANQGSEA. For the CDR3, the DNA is TGCAGCGTTGGGGAAGGGGAGGAAGGTGAAGCTTTCTTT. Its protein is CSVGEGEEGEAFF.

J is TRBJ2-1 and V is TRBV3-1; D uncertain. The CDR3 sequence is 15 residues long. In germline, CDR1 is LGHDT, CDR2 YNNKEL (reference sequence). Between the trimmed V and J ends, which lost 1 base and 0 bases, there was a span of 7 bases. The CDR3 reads CASSQVIGSYNEQFF. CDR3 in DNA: TGTGCCAGCAGCCAAGTTATTGGCTCCTACAATGAGCAGTTCTTC.

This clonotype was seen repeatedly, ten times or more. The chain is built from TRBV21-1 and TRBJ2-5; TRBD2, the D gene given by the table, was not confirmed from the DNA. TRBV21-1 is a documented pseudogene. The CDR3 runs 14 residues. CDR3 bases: TGTGCCAGCAGGGCTAGCGGGGGCCCGGCTACCCAGTACTTC. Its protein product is CASRASGGPATQYF.

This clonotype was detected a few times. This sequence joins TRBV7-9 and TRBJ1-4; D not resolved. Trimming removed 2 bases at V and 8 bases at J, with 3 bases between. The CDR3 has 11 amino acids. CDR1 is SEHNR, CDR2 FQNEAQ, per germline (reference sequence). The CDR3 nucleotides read TGTGCCAGCAGCTTAAGGGAAAAACTGTTTTTT. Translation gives CASSLREKLFF.

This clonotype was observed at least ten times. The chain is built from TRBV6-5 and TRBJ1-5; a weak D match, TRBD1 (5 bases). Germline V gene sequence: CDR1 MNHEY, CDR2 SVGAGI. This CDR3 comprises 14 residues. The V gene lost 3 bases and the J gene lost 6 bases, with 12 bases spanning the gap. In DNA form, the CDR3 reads TGTGCCAGCAGTTATGAGTCTGGGGGTCAGCCCCAGCATTTT. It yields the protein CASSYESGGQPQHF.

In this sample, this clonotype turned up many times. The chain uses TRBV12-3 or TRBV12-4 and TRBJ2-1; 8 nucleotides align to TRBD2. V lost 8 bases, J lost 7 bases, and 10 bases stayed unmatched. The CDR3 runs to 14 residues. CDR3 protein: CASGPLAENNEQFF. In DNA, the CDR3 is TGTGCCAGCGGACCACTAGCGGAGAATAATGAGCAGTTCTTC.

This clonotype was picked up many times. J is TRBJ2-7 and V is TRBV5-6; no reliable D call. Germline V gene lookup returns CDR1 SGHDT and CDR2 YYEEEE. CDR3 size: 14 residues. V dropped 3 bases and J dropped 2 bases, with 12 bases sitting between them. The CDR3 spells CASSSPERTYEQYF. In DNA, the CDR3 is TGTGCCAGCAGCTCCCCTGAGAGGACCTACGAGCAGTACTTC.

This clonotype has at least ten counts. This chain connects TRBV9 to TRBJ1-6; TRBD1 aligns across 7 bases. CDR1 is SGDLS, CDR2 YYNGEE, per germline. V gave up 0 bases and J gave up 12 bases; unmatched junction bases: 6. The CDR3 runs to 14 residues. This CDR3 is CASSVGDRPIPLHF. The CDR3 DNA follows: TGTGCCAGCAGCGTAGGGGACAGACCCATACCCCTCCACTTT.

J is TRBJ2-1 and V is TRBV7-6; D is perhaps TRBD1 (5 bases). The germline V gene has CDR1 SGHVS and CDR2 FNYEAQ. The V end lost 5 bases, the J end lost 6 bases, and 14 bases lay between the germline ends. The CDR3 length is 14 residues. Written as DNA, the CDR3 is TGTGCCAGCAGCATCAAGGGGCCCTTCAATGAGCAGTTCTTC. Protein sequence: CASSIKGPFNEQFF.

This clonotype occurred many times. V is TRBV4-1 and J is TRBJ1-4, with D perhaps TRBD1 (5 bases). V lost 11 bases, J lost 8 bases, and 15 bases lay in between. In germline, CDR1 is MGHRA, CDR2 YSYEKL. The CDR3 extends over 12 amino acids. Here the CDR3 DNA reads TGCGCCGCCCGGGACGCTAGGGAAAAACTGTTTTTT. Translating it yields CAARDAREKLFF.

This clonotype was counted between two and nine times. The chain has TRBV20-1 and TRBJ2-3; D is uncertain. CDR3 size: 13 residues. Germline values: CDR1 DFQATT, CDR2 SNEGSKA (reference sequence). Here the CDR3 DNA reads TGCAGGGTGGCTCCCGTCGGGACAGATACGCAGTATTTT. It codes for CRVAPVGTDTQYF.

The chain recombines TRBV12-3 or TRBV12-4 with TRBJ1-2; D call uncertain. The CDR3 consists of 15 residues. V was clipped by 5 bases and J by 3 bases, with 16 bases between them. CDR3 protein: CASSPTTTTDYGYTF. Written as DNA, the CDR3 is TGTGCCAGCAGTCCAACGACAACAACGGACTATGGCTACACCTTC.

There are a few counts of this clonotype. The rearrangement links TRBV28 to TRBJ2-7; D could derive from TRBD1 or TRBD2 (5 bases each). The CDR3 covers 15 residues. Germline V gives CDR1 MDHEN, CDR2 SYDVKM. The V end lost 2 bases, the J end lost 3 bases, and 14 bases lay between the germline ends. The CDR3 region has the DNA TGTGCCAGCAGTTTAGGTTTTGGGGACCTCTACGAGCAGTACTTC. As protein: CASSLGFGDLYEQYF.